This T cell receptor beta chain was captured in a study of blood T cell repertoires in COVID-19. Study details: COVID-19 samples from acute and convalescent phases originated in the United States, Italy and Spain. The analysed material was cDNA or gDNA that came from T cells, B-cell-depleted T cells, or PBMCs.

Looked up from germline, CDR1 is SGDLS and CDR2 is YYNGEE. The V end lost 2 bases, the J end lost 5 bases, and 11 bases lay between the germline ends. The CDR3 is made up of 15 amino acids. In the original workflow: Using reference gene primer amplification, nucleated cell counts were estimated. TCRdb's table, derived via immunoSEQ multiplex PCR, lists solely in-frame clones and lacks some. Clone size and V and J calls were adopted from that table, with D and trimming inferred from the DNA. The sample lists more than 95,000 clones; 65% to 90% were seen once. The chain combines TRBV9 with TRBJ1-6, with no clear D. This clonotype originated in a man older than 75 with active or convalescent COVID-19. The material sequenced was peripheral blood. The CDR3 DNA reads as TGTGCCAGCAGCGTTTCGCCAGAGGATAATTCACCCCTCCACTTT. It encodes CASSVSPEDNSPLHF.